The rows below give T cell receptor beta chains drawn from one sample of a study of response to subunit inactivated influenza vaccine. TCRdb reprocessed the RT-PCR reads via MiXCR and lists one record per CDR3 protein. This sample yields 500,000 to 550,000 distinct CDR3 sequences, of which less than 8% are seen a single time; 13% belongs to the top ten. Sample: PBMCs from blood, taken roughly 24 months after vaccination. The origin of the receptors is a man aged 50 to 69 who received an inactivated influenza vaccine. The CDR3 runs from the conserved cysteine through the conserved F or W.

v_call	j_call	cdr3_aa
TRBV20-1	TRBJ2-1	CSASDQRGPNEQFF
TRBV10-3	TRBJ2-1	CATWTSGSPNEQFF
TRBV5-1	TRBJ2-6	CASSFGPNSGANVLTF
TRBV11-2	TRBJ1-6	CASSSRFTGGAWNSPLHF
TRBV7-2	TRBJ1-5	CASSESSVKQPQHF
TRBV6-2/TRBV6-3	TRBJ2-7	CASIHYSYEQYF
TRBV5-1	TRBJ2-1	CASSSPHGRQENNEQFF
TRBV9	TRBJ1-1	CASSPDTIEAFF
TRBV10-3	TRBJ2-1	CAISESMPSGSRGDEQFF
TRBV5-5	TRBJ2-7	CASSYRQGMYEQYF
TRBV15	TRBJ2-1	CATSSVGYYNEQFF
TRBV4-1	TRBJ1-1	CASQGHMNTEAFF
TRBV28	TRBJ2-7	CASSRQGRRYEQYF
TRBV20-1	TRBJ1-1	CSARVLSWSNTEAFF
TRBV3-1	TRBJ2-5	CASSQDWGEETQYF
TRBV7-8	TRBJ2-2	CASSWGPGQGNTGELFF